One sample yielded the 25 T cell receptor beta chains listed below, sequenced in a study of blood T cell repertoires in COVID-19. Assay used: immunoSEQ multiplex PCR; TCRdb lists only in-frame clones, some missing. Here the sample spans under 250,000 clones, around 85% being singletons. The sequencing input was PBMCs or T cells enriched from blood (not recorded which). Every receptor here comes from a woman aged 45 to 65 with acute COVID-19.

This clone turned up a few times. CDR3 amino acids: CASSQEGLGGETQYF. CDR3 sequence (DNA): TGCGCCAGCAGCCAAGAGGGACTAGGTGGGGAGACCCAGTACTTC. The chain links TRBV4-3 to TRBJ2-5; 8 nucleotides match TRBD2. The germline V gene encodes CDR1 LGHNA and CDR2 YSLEER. V was clipped by 0 bases and J by 5 bases; unmatched bases: 5. CDR3 length equals 15 residues.

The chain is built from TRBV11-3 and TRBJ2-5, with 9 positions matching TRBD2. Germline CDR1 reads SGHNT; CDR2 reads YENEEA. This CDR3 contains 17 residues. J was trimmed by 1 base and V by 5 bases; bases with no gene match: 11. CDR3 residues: CASSAGVASGAQETQYF. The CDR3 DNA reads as TGTGCCAGCAGCGCCGGTGTGGCTAGCGGGGCCCAAGAGACCCAGTACTTC.

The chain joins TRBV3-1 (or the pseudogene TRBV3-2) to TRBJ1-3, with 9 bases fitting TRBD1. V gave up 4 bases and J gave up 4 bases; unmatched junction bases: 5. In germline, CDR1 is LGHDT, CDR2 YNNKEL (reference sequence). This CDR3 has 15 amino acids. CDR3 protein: CASSPPDRGGNTIYF. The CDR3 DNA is TGTGCCAGCAGCCCCCCGGACAGGGGAGGAAACACCATATATTTT.

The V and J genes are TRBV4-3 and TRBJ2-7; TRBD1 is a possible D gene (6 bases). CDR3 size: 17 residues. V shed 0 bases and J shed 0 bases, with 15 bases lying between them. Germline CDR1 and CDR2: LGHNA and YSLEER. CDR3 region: CASSQDRSRGSSYEQYF. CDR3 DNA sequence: TGCGCCAGCAGCCAAGATCGGAGCAGGGGAAGCTCCTACGAGCAGTACTTC.

CDR3 sequence: CASSAQGGRVYEQYF. The CDR3 DNA reads as TGTGCCAGTAGTGCTCAGGGAGGAAGGGTCTACGAGCAGTACTTC. The chain is built from TRBV19 and TRBJ2-7, with D tentatively TRBD2 (6 bases). The V end lost 5 bases, the J end lost 3 bases, and 17 bases lay between the germline ends. The CDR3 is made up of 15 amino acids. Germline CDR1 LNHDA, CDR2 SQIVND (reference sequence).

CDR3 sequence reads: CASSLSGPSGEKLFF. CDR3 sequence (DNA): TGCGCCAGCAGCTTATCAGGGCCTTCCGGTGAAAAACTGTTTTTT. The rearrangement joins TRBV5-1 to TRBJ1-4, with D possibly being TRBD1 (5 bases). V lost 2 bases and J 7 bases, leaving 15 bases between the germline ends. The CDR3 is 15 residues long. Germline CDR1 reads SGHRS; CDR2 reads YFSETQ.

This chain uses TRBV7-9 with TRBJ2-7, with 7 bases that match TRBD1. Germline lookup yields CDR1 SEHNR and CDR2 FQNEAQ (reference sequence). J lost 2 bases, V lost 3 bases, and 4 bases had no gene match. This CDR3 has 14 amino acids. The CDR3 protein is CASSFVGTAYEQYF. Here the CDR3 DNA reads TGTGCCAGCAGCTTCGTAGGGACAGCCTACGAGCAGTACTTC.

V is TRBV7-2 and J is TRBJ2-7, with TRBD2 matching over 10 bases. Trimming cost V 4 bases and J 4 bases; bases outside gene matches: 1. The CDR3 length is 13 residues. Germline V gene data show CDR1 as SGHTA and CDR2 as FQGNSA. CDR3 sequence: CASSYSGGYEQYF. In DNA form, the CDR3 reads TGTGCCAGCAGCTATAGCGGGGGGTACGAGCAGTACTTC.

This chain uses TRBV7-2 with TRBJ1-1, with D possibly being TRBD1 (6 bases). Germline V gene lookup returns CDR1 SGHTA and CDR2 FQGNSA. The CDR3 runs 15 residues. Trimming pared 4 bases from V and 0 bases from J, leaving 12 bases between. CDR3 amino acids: CASSSWTAMNTEAFF. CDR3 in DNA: TGTGCCAGCAGCTCATGGACAGCTATGAACACTGAAGCTTTCTTT.

The CDR3 DNA reads TGTGCCAGCAGCCCCCGACAGGGCGTCAACGAGCAGTACTTC. Protein: CASSPRQGVNEQYF. This sequence joins TRBV11-2 and TRBJ2-7, with 7 bases lining up with TRBD1. With 5 bases clipped from V and 5 bases from J, the junction kept 9 bases outside the gene matches. The CDR3 runs to 14 residues. Germline V CDR1 and CDR2: SGHAT, FQNNGV.

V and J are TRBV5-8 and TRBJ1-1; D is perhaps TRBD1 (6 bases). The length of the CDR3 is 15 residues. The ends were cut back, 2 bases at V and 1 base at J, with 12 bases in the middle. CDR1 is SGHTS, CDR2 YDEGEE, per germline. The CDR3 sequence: CASSFGGHANTEAFF. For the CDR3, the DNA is TGTGCCAGCAGCTTTGGGGGACACGCGAACACTGAAGCTTTCTTT.

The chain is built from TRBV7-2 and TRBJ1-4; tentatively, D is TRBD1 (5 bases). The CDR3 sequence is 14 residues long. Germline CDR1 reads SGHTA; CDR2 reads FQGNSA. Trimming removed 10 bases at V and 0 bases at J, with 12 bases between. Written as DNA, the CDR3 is TGTGCCACTAAACCAGGGCCAACTAATGAAAAACTGTTTTTT. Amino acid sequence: CATKPGPTNEKLFF. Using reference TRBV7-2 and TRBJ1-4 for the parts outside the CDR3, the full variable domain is GAGVSQSPSNKVTEKGKDVELRCDPISGHTALYWYRQSLGQGLEFLIYFQGNSAPDKSGLPSDRFSAERTGGSVSTLTIQRTQQEDSAVYLCATKPGPTNEKLFFGSGTQLSVL.

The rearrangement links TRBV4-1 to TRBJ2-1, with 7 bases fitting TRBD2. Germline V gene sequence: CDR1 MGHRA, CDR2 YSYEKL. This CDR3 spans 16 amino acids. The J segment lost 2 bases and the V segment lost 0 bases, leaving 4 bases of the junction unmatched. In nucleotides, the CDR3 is TGCGCCAGCAGCCAAGAAATCGGGGGGACCTACAATGAGCAGTTCTTC. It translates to CASSQEIGGTYNEQFF.

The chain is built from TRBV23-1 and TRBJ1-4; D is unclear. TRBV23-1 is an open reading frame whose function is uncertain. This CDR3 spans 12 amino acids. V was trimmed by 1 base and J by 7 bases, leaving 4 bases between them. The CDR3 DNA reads TGCGCCAGCAGTCAATTGAGTGAAAAACTGTTTTTT. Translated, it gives CASSQLSEKLFF.

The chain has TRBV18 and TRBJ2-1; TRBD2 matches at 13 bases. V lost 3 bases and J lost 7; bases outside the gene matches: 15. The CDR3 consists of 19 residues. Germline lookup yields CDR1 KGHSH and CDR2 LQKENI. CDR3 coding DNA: TGTGCCAGCTCACCTCTTAGGACTAGCGGGGGAGCAGGGTGGAATGAGCAGTTCTTC. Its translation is CASSPLRTSGGAGWNEQFF.

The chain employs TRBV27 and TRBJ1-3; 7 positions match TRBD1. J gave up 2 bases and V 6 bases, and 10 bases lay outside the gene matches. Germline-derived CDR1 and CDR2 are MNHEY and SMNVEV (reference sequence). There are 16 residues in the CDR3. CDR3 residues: CASSPLGGGTGNTIYF. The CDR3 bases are TGTGCCAGCAGCCCCCTAGGGGGCGGAACTGGAAACACCATATATTTT.

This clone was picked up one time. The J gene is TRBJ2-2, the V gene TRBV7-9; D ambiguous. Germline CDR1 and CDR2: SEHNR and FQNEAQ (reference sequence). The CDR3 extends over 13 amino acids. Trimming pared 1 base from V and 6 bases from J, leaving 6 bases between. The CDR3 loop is CASSLVSPGELFF. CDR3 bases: TGTGCCAGCAGCTTAGTATCCCCCGGGGAGCTGTTTTTT.

CDR3 in DNA: TGTGCCAGCAGCTTGGAACCGAGTAATCAGCCCCAGCATTTT. Amino acids: CASSLEPSNQPQHF. The chain combines TRBV5-4 with TRBJ1-5, with D unclear. The CDR3 contains 14 residues. The ends were cut back, 0 bases at V and 4 bases at J, with 8 bases in the middle. The V gene's germline CDR1 is SGHNT and CDR2 YYREEE (reference sequence).

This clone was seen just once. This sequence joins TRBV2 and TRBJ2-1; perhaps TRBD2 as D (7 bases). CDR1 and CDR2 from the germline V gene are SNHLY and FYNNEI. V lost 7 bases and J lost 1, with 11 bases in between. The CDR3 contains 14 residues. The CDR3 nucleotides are TGTGCCAGCATCCGGGGGGCTTCCTACAATGAGCAGTTCTTC. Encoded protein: CASIRGASYNEQFF.

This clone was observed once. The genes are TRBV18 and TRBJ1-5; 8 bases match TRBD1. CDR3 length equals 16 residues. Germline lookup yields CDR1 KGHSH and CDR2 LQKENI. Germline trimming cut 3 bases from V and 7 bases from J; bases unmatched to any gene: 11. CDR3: CASSPDRLQGGQPQHF. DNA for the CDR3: TGTGCCAGCTCACCGGATCGGTTACAGGGGGGGCAGCCCCAGCATTTT.

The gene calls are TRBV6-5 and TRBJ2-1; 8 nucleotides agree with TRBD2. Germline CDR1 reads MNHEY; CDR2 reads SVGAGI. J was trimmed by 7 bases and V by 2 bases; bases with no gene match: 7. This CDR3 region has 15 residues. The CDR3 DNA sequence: TGTGCCAGCAGTTACCCACGGGGGGGCCAGAATGAGCAGTTCTTC. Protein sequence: CASSYPRGGQNEQFF.

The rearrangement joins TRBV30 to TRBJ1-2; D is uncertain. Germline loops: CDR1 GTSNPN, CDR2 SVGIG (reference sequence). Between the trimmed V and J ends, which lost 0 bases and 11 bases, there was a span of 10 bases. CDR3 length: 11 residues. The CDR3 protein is CAWSVQTRYTF. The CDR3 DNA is TGTGCCTGGAGTGTACAGACCCGATACACCTTC.

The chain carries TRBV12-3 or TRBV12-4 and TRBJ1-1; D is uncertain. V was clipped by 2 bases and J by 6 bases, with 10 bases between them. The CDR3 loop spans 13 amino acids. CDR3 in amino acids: CASSLHSNAEAFF. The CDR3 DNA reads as TGTGCCAGCAGTTTACACTCAAACGCTGAAGCTTTCTTT.

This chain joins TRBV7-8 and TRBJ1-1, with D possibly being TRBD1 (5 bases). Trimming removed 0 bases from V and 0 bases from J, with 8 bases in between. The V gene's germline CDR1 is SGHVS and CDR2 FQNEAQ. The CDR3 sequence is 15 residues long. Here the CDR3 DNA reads TGTGCCAGCAGCTTAGCAGCGACAGTGAACACTGAAGCTTTCTTT. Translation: CASSLAATVNTEAFF.

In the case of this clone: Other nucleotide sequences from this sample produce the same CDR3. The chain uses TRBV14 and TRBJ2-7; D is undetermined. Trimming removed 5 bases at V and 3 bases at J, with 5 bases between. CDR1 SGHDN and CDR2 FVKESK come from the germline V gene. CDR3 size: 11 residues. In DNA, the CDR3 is TGTGCCAGCAGCAGGAGCTACGAGCAGTACTTC. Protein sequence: CASSRSYEQYF. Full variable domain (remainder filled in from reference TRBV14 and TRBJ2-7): EAGVTQFPSHSVIEKGQTVTLRCDPISGHDNLYWYRRVMGKEIKFLLHFVKESKQDESGMPNNRFLAERTGGTYSTLKVQPAELEDSGVYFCASSRSYEQYFGPGTRLTVT.